The sequence of this T cell receptor (beta chain) was determined in a study of cytomegalovirus exposure and HLA in healthy donors. Looking at the study overall: Approximately 180 million T cells yielded 100 million or so unique TCR beta sequences in earlier analysis.

PCR involved 60 Vbeta and 13 Jbeta primers. The method was immunoSEQ multiplex PCR; TCRdb's version includes in-frame clones alone and lacks a portion of them. In the table there are 100,000 to 150,000 clones, around 70% of which are singletons. Broader study findings: The authors listed approximately 160 TCR beta chains as cytomegalovirus-associated.

The V segment lost 10 bases and the J segment 5 bases; nucleotides outside the gene matches: 13. The CDR3 is 14 amino acids. Germline V gene lookup returns CDR1 ENHRY and CDR2 SYGVKD. For this clone: What it recognizes is unknown.

This sequence originates from a man in his forties or fifties in good health and CMV-seropositive. The specimen sequenced was PBMCs. This chain joins TRBV10-3 and TRBJ1-2; 7 positions match TRBD1. The CDR3 nucleotides read TGTGCCACGACTCCCGGGACAGCCCGATATGGCTACACCTTC. It specifies CATTPGTARYGYTF.